The 28 T cell receptor beta chains below all came from one sample that was sequenced in a study of shared clonotypes between healthy human individuals. Only in-frame clones appear in the TCRdb table, and some are missing; sequencing was by immunoSEQ multiplex PCR. This table has 2.3 million or so clones, approximately 95% appearing once. Material: naive CD4+ T cells from PBMCs. Noted subset: CD45RA+ positively selected. These receptor sequences come from a man aged 18 to 29 in good health. Some clones in this sample may be carry-over from other donors' samples.

The V call is TRBV7-9, the J call TRBJ2-1; 8 positions match TRBD1. Germline loops: CDR1 SEHNR, CDR2 FQNEAQ (reference sequence). Germline trimming cut 6 bases from V and 9 bases from J; bases unmatched to any gene: 13. The CDR3 runs 15 residues. CDR3 coding DNA: TGTGCCAGCAGTGAGGGACAGGTAGGACGAGGTGAGCAGTTCTTC. Its protein is CASSEGQVGRGEQFF. Full variable domain (rest looked up from reference TRBV7-9 and TRBJ2-1): DTGVSQNPRHKITKRGQNVTFRCDPISEHNRLYWYRQTLGQGPEFLTYFQNEAQLEKSRLLSDRFSAERPKGSFSTLEIQRTEQGDSAMYLCASSEGQVGRGEQFFGPGTRLTVL.

CDR3 nucleotide sequence: TGTGCCAGTAGTTCCCTTGGCGACAGGGACAGTAACGAGCAGTACTTC. This encodes CASSSLGDRDSNEQYF. J is TRBJ2-7 and V is TRBV19; 7 bases align to TRBD1. Germline V gives CDR1 LNHDA, CDR2 SQIVND (reference sequence). Trimming at V came to 5 bases and at J to 5 bases, leaving 15 bases not matched to a gene. The CDR3 loop spans 16 amino acids.

V and J are TRBV7-3 and TRBJ2-1, with TRBD1 matching 12 bases. The trim removed 5 bases at V and 7 bases at J, leaving 9 bases unmatched. The CDR3 spans 16 residues. CDR1 is SGHTA, CDR2 FQGTGA, per germline. The CDR3 is CASSGAGTGGWNEQFF. CDR3 sequence (DNA): TGTGCCAGCAGCGGAGCCGGGACAGGGGGCTGGAATGAGCAGTTCTTC.

This clone was recorded a few times. CDR3 amino acids: CAISESTGWEQYF. DNA for the CDR3: TGTGCCATCAGTGAGTCTACTGGTTGGGAGCAGTACTTC. The rearrangement uses TRBV10-3 and TRBJ2-7; D is unclear. The CDR3 has 13 residues. Germline lookup yields CDR1 ENHRY and CDR2 SYGVKD. Trimming left V 0 bases short and J 7 bases short, with 10 bases between.

The chain employs TRBV4-1 and TRBJ2-5; TRBD1 might be the D (6 bases). This CDR3 is 13 amino acids long. CDR1 and CDR2 from the germline V gene are MGHRA and YSYEKL. Trimming left V 8 bases short and J 5 bases short, with 15 bases between. Written as DNA, the CDR3 is TGCGCCAGCGCTCTGGGGGCTAGGGAGACCCAGTACTTC. This gives the protein CASALGARETQYF.

This chain joins TRBV11-2 and TRBJ1-2; possible D gene TRBD1, 5 bases. V was clipped by 0 bases and J by 4 bases, with 9 bases between them. The CDR3 is made up of 14 amino acids. CDR1 is SGHAT and CDR2 is FQNNGV in the germline V gene. The CDR3 reads CASSLDQGSYGYTF. DNA of the CDR3: TGTGCCAGCAGCTTAGATCAGGGTAGCTATGGCTACACCTTC.

This clone was counted once. J is TRBJ1-2 and V is TRBV2; possibly TRBD1 for D (5 bases). There are 12 residues in the CDR3. Per germline, CDR1 SNHLY and CDR2 FYNNEI. V gave up 7 bases and J gave up 5 bases, with 11 bases separating them. As DNA, the CDR3 is TGTGCCAGCACTCGACAGAATTATGGCTACACCTTC. Translating gives CASTRQNYGYTF. Combining the CDR3 with reference TRBV2 and TRBJ1-2 gives the whole variable domain EPEVTQTPSHQVTQMGQEVILRCVPISNHLYFYWYRQILGQKVEFLVSFYNNEISEKSEIFDDQFSVERPDGSNFTLKIRSTKLEDSAMYFCASTRQNYGYTFGSGTRLTVV.

The gene calls are TRBV13 and TRBJ1-5; 10 bases align to TRBD1. Germline-derived CDR1 and CDR2 are PRHDT and FYEKMQ (reference sequence). The CDR3 runs to 16 residues. V lost 5 bases to trimming and J lost 6 bases; unmatched junction nucleotides: 10. The CDR3 DNA is TGTGCCAGCAGCGTCCCCCCGGGACAGGGGAGTCAGCCCCAGCATTTT. Amino acids: CASSVPPGQGSQPQHF.

CDR3: CASTLNPADTQYF. In DNA form, the CDR3 reads TGTGCCAGCACTCTTAACCCGGCAGATACGCAGTATTTT. The chain employs TRBV5-6 and TRBJ2-3; no reliable D call. CDR3 size: 13 residues. With 6 bases removed from V and 4 bases from J, the gap between germline ends came to 12 bases. CDR1 SGHDT and CDR2 YYEEEE come from the germline V gene.

The chain combines TRBV27 with TRBJ1-2, with 7 positions matching TRBD1. The CDR3 covers 15 residues. Germline trimming cut 0 bases from V and 4 bases from J; bases unmatched to any gene: 5. Germline CDR1 reads MNHEY; CDR2 reads SMNVEV (reference sequence). This chain's CDR3 is CASSLSRGDSYGYTF. CDR3 nucleotide sequence: TGTGCCAGCAGTTTATCCCGAGGGGACAGCTATGGCTACACCTTC.

The CDR3 region is CAISESVRQDEQFF. For the CDR3, the DNA is TGTGCCATCAGTGAGTCGGTTCGGCAGGATGAGCAGTTCTTC. V gene TRBV10-3 combines with J gene TRBJ2-1; D uncertain. V was trimmed by 0 bases and J by 8 bases, leaving 11 bases between them. The germline V gene encodes CDR1 ENHRY and CDR2 SYGVKD. The CDR3 is 14 residues long.

This clone was detected only once. J is TRBJ2-5 and V is TRBV28; D might be TRBD2 (6 bases). Trimming pared 3 bases from V and 3 bases from J, leaving 20 bases between. This CDR3 is built from 17 residues. In germline, CDR1 is MDHEN, CDR2 SYDVKM. As DNA, the CDR3 is TGTGCCAGCAGTTTTATATTGACTAGACGGGGGAAAGAGACCCAGTACTTC. This translates into CASSFILTRRGKETQYF.

The chain uses TRBV28 and TRBJ1-2; D might be TRBD1 (6 bases). There are 13 residues in the CDR3. CDR1 and CDR2 (germline): MDHEN, SYDVKM. V was clipped by 6 bases and J by 3 bases, with 11 bases between them. The CDR3 nucleotides read TGTGCCAGCAGAAAACAGGGTGACTATGGCTACACCTTC. Translated: CASRKQGDYGYTF.

V is TRBV20-1 and J is TRBJ2-7; D might be TRBD1 or TRBD2, each matching 5 bases. With 0 bases removed from V and 9 bases from J, the gap between germline ends came to 9 bases. Germline V gene data show CDR1 as DFQATT and CDR2 as SNEGSKA (reference sequence). The CDR3 consists of 11 residues. The CDR3 sequence: CSARDEGTQYF. The CDR3 DNA sequence: TGCAGTGCTAGAGATGAGGGGACGCAGTACTTC.

The V gene is TRBV30, the J gene TRBJ1-6; weak D call: TRBD1 (5 bases). V dropped 4 bases and J dropped 0 bases, with 13 bases sitting between them. This CDR3 is 16 amino acids long. The V gene's germline CDR1 is GTSNPN and CDR2 SVGIG (reference sequence). The CDR3 protein is CAWKRGGISYNSPLHF. The CDR3 nucleotides are TGTGCCTGGAAGAGGGGCGGAATCTCCTATAATTCACCCCTCCACTTT.

The V gene is TRBV29-1, the J gene TRBJ1-4, with a tentative D call TRBD1 (5 bases). Between the trimmed V and J ends, which lost 6 bases and 8 bases, there was a span of 19 bases. Germline V CDR1 and CDR2: SQVTM, ANQGSEA. This CDR3 has 14 residues. The CDR3 loop is CSVETGTAGEKLFF. The DNA of the CDR3 is TGCAGCGTCGAAACCGGGACGGCGGGCGAAAAACTGTTTTTT.

The chain carries TRBV18 and TRBJ2-1, with D possibly matching TRBD2 (5 bases). The CDR3 runs 14 residues. V shed 4 bases and J shed 5 bases, with 12 bases lying between them. Germline-derived CDR1 and CDR2 are KGHSH and LQKENI. This chain's CDR3 is CASSLSTSDNEQFF. The CDR3 coding sequence is TGTGCCAGCTCACTTAGTACTAGTGACAATGAGCAGTTCTTC.

CDR3 sequence: CASSENGLNYEQYF. In DNA, the CDR3 is TGTGCCAGCAGTGAAAACGGACTGAACTACGAGCAGTACTTC. The rearrangement joins TRBV25-1 to TRBJ2-7, with a weak D call TRBD2 (5 bases). Germline CDR1 reads MGHDK; CDR2 reads SYGVNS. Trimming removed 2 bases at V and 3 bases at J, with 11 bases between. The CDR3 totals 14 residues.

The chain joins TRBV25-1 to TRBJ2-1; the D is unclear. Deletions cut 3 bases from V and 8 bases from J, with 8 bases between. This CDR3 contains 12 residues. From germline, CDR1 is MGHDK and CDR2 SYGVNS. The CDR3 loop reads CASSDPWDEQFF. The CDR3 DNA reads as TGTGCCAGCAGTGATCCGTGGGATGAGCAGTTCTTC.

This rearrangement joins TRBV5-4 to TRBJ1-4, with unresolved D. Trimming shortened V by 7 bases and J by 0 bases, and 10 bases separated the two germline ends. The CDR3 is 14 residues long. CDR1 and CDR2 from the germline V gene are SGHNT and YYREEE (reference sequence). The CDR3 reads CASGLFATNEKLFF. For the CDR3, the DNA is TGTGCCAGCGGATTGTTTGCAACTAATGAAAAACTGTTTTTT.

The chain combines TRBV18 with TRBJ1-2; TRBD1 aligns across 11 bases. The CDR3 length is 15 residues. Germline V gene sequence: CDR1 KGHSH, CDR2 LQKENI. The ends lost 2 bases at V and 4 bases at J; junction bases unmatched: 3. This chain's CDR3 is CASSPGTGGLYGYTF. CDR3 nucleotide sequence: TGTGCCAGCTCACCAGGGACAGGGGGACTCTATGGCTACACCTTC.

The chain is built from TRBV7-2 and TRBJ2-7; 13 bases agree with TRBD2. V lost 6 bases to trimming and J lost 2 bases; unmatched junction nucleotides: 7. The CDR3 has 16 residues. CDR1 and CDR2 from the germline V gene are SGHTA and FQGNSA. The DNA for the CDR3 is TGTGCCAGCAGGCTAGTACTAGCGGGAGGGCCCTACGAGCAGTACTTC. Translated: CASRLVLAGGPYEQYF.

The chain has TRBV18 and TRBJ1-3; no firm D call. The length of the CDR3 is 15 residues. The germline V gene encodes CDR1 KGHSH and CDR2 LQKENI. V lost 5 bases to trimming and J lost 0 bases, with 11 bases between them. The CDR3 DNA reads as TGTGCCAGCTCAGAAGTCAACAGCTCTGGAAACACCATATATTTT. It encodes CASSEVNSSGNTIYF.

The chain employs TRBV2 and TRBJ2-1, with D possibly being TRBD2 (5 bases). Per germline, CDR1 SNHLY and CDR2 FYNNEI. This CDR3 contains 12 residues. V lost 4 bases and J lost 9, with 10 bases in between. CDR3 loop: CASSARTSEQFF. In DNA, the CDR3 is TGTGCCAGCAGTGCAAGGACTTCTGAGCAGTTCTTC.

The chain links TRBV18 to TRBJ2-7; the D is unclear. There are 17 residues in the CDR3. The germline gives CDR1 KGHSH, CDR2 LQKENI. V was trimmed by 3 bases and J by 5 bases, leaving 23 bases between them. The CDR3 coding sequence is TGTGCCAGCTCACCCCCACTTTATGACAACCCGGTCCACGAGCAGTACTTC. As protein: CASSPPLYDNPVHEQYF.

Note on this clone: Mismatch with germline at one junction end may stem from a read error. The chain combines TRBV6-1 with TRBJ1-4; possible D gene TRBD1, 6 bases. Germline V gene sequence: CDR1 MNHNS, CDR2 SASEGT. The CDR3 is made up of 18 amino acids. The chain's CDR3 is CASREGGGSKTKWEKLFF. As DNA, the CDR3 is TGTGCCAGCAGGGAAGGGGGGGGGTCGAAGACAAAATGGGAAAAACTGTTTTTT.

The rearrangement joins TRBV19 to TRBJ1-1, with D hard to call. The germline V gene encodes CDR1 LNHDA and CDR2 SQIVND (reference sequence). The CDR3 spans 13 residues. V lost 1 base and J 5 bases, leaving 8 bases between the germline ends. This CDR3 is CASSIVRETEAFF. CDR3 sequence (DNA): TGTGCCAGTAGTATAGTAAGGGAGACTGAAGCTTTCTTT.

The chain recombines TRBV6-5 with TRBJ1-5; maybe TRBD1 (6 bases). The V gene's germline CDR1 is MNHEY and CDR2 SVGAGI. V lost 5 bases, J lost 6 bases, and 14 bases lay in between. The CDR3 is made up of 14 amino acids. The CDR3 DNA reads TGTGCCAGCAGTCGAAACAGGGCCGGTCAGCCCCAGCATTTT. This sequence encodes CASSRNRAGQPQHF.